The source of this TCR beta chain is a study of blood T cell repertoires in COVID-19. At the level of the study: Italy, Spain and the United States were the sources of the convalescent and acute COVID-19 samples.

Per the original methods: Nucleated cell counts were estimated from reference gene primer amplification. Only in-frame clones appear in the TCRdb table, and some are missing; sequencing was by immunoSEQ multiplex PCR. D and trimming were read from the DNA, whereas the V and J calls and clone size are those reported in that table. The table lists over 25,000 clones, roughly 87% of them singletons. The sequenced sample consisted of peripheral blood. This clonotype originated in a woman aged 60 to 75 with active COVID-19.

The DNA for the CDR3 is TGTGCCAGCAGCCCACGGGCCCTTGACAGAGAGCAGTACTTC. It is translated as CASSPRALDREQYF. V is TRBV6-5 and J is TRBJ2-7; maybe TRBD1 (5 bases). The CDR3 totals 14 residues. Germline lookup yields CDR1 MNHEY and CDR2 SVGAGI. V lost 6 bases to trimming and J lost 7 bases, with 19 bases between them.